This note documents a single TCR beta chain sequence. One end of the junction varies from germline; a read error may be responsible. This sample is part of a study of blood T cells in healthy people across ages. CDR3 length: 13 residues. CDR1 is MNHEY, CDR2 SVGAGI, per germline. Sample-barcoded 5' priming and a J-beta primer mix drove a second PCR of roughly 6 to 12 cycles. MiXCR was run by TCRdb on the 5' RACE reads, yielding one entry per CDR3 protein. The data show 600,000 to 850,000 distinct CDR3 sequences, about 42% seen once. Donors each provided about 10 milliliters of peripheral blood. The source of this sequence is a woman aged 60-75 years in good health. V and J are TRBV6-5 and TRBJ2-3, with D perhaps TRBD1 (6 bases). Sequenced input: blood. CDR3 coding DNA: TGTGCCAGCAGTTGGGGGCCCACAGATGCGCAGTATTTT. Protein: CASSWGPTDAQYF.